This T cell receptor (beta chain) was sequenced during a study of post-analysis software for immune sequencing data. Study overall: The cohort encompassed relapsing-remitting, secondary progressive and progressive-relapsing multiple sclerosis disease courses.

The CDR3 is 14 amino acids. V was shortened by 6 bases and J by 2 bases, with 14 bases between the two germline ends. This clonotype was observed a few times. The antigen is undetermined. Study-wide results and limits: When patients were compared with controls, 4 or 5 TRBV segments were more frequent, TRBV5-6, TRBV5-1 and TRBV20-1 among them. Strong co-clustering by F measure was evident for samples that had been prepared in the same batch. In multiple sclerosis, normalized Chao1 diversity was significantly below that of controls.

cDNA libraries of TCR beta carried unique molecular identifiers. MiXCR, applied by TCRdb to the PCR reads, yields one record per CDR3 protein. Here the sample spans more than 450,000 distinct CDR3 sequences, roughly two fifths being singletons. The sequenced sample consisted of blood. The genes are TRBV12-3 or TRBV12-4 and TRBJ2-7; D may be TRBD2 (7 bases). The clonotype comes from a girl between 10 and 17 years old with multiple sclerosis. The CDR3 bases are TGTGCCAGCAGCCGGGGGGCAGTTACCTACGAGCAGTACTTC. The encoded protein is CASSRGAVTYEQYF.